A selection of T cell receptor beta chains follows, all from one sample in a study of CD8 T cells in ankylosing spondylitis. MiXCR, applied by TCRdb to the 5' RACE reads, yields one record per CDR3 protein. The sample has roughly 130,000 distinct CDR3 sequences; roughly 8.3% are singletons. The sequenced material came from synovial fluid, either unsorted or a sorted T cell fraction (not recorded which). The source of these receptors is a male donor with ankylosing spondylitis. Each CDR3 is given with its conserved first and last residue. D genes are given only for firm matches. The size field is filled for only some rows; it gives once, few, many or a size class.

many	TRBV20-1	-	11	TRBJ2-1	CSASRADEQFF	TGCAGTGCTAGTCGAGCCGATGAGCAGTTCTTC
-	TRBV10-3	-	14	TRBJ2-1	CAISALGQYNEQFF	TGTGCCATCAGTGCACTAGGGCAGTACAATGAGCAGTTCTTC
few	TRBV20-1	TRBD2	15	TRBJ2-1	CSAKRGERERSEQFF	TGCAGTGCTAAGAGAGGCGAGCGGGAGAGGAGTGAGCAGTTCTTC
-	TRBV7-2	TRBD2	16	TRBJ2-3	CASSLWASGGTDTQYF	TGTGCCAGCAGCTTATGGGCTAGCGGGGGCACAGATACGCAGTATTTT
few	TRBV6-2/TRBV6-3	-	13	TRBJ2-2	CASSTSWAGELFF	TGTGCCAGCAGTACATCGTGGGCCGGGGAGCTGTTTTTT
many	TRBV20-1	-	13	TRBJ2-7	CSAQTRVTGEQYF	TGCAGTGCCCAGACCCGGGTTACAGGCGAGCAGTACTTC
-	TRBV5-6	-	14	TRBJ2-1	CASSFGRNSNEQFF	TGTGCCAGCAGCTTCGGGAGAAACTCCAATGAGCAGTTCTTC
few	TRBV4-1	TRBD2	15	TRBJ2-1	CASSQWLAGLVEQFF	TGCGCCAGCAGCCAATGGTTAGCGGGACTAGTTGAGCAGTTCTTC
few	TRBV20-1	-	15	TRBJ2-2	CSAGRDALRTGELFF	TGCAGTGCTGGACGGGACGCCCTCCGGACCGGGGAGCTGTTTTTT
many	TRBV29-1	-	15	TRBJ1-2	CSVTELAHTNYGYTF	TGCAGCGTCACAGAACTGGCCCACACAAACTATGGCTACACCTTC
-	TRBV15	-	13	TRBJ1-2	CATSRSGDYGYTF	TGTGCCACCAGCAGATCTGGGGACTATGGCTACACCTTC
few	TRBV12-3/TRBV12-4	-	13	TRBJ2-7	CASSLMFPHEQYF	TGTGCCAGCAGTTTAATGTTTCCGCACGAGCAGTACTTC
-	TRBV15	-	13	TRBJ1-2	CATSRDREYGYTF	TGTGCCACCAGCAGAGACAGGGAGTATGGCTACACCTTC
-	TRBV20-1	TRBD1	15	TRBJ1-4	CSARAAGTGDEKLFF	TGCAGTGCTAGGGCCGCCGGGACAGGGGATGAAAAACTGTTTTTT
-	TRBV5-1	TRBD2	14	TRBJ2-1	CASSFSGRRNEQFF	TGCGCCAGCAGCTTTAGCGGGAGAAGGAATGAGCAGTTCTTC
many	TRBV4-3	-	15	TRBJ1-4	CASSQESGMPDKLFF	TGCGCCAGCAGCCAAGAATCGGGAATGCCCGACAAACTGTTTTTT
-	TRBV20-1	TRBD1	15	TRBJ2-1	CSARPGQGLGNEQFF	TGCAGTGCTAGGCCCGGACAGGGGCTGGGAAATGAGCAGTTCTTC
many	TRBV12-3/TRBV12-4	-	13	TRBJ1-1	CASNPTANTEAFF	TGTGCCAGCAATCCGACAGCCAACACTGAAGCTTTCTTT